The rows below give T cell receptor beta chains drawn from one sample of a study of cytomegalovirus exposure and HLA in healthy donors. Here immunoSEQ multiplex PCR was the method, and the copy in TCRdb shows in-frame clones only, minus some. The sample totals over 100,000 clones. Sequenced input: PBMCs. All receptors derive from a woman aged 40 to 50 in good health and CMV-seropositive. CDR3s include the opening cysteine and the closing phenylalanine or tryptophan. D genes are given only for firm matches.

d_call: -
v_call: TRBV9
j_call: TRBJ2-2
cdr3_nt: TGTGCCAGCAGCGCAGAAGACTTTTACACCGGGGAGCTGTTTTTT
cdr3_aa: CASSAEDFYTGELFF

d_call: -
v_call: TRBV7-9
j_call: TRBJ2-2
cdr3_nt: TGTGCCAGCAGCTTTACCCGGGGCACCGGGGAGCTGTTTTTT
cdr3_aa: CASSFTRGTGELFF

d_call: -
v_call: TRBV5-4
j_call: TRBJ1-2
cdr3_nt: TGTGCCAGCAGCTTATTACAGGGAAATGGCTACACCTTC
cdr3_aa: CASSLLQGNGYTF

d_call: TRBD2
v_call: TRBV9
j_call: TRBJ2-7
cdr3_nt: TGTGCCAGCAGCCCGACTAGCGGGTCTTACTTGGGCGAGCAGTACTTC
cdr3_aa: CASSPTSGSYLGEQYF

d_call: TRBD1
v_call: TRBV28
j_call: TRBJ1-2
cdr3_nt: TGTGCCAGCAGTGGCCCCCGGACAGGGATCGACTATGGCTACACCTTC
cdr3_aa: CASSGPRTGIDYGYTF

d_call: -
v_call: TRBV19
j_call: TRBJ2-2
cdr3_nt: TGTGCCAGTAGTATACAGACGAACACCGGGGAGCTGTTTTTT
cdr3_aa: CASSIQTNTGELFF

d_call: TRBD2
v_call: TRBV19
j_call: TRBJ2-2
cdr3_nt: TGTGCCAGTAGTATCCTAGCGGGTATTGGAGGCGGGGAGCTGTTTTTT
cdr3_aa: CASSILAGIGGGELFF

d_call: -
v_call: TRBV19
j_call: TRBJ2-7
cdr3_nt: TGTGCCAGTAGGGGTCGACAGGGGACTACCTACGAGCAGTACTTC
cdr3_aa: CASRGRQGTTYEQYF

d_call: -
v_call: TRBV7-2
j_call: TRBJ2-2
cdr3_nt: TGTGCCAGCAGCTTAGCGATTAGTTTCACCGGGGAGCTGTTTTTT
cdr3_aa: CASSLAISFTGELFF

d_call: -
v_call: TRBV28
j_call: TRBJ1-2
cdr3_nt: TGTGCCAGCAGTTTAGCCAGGGAACATGGCTACACCTTC
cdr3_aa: CASSLAREHGYTF

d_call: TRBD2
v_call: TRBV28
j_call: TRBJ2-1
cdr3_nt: TGTGCCAGCAGAGATCTAGCGGGGGAATACAATGAGCAGTTCTTC
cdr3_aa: CASRDLAGEYNEQFF

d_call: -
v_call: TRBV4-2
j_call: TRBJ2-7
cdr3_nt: TGTGCCAGCAGCCAAGGGCAAAGCTCCTACGAGCAGTACTTC
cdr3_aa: CASSQGQSSYEQYF

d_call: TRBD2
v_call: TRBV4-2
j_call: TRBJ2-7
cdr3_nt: TGTGCCAGCAGCGTGGGGGGGTCATCCTACGAGCAGTACTTC
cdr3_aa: CASSVGGSSYEQYF

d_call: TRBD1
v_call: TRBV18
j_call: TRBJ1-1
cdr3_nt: TGTGCCAGCTCACTGGGACAGGTGAACACTGAAGCTTTCTTT
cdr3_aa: CASSLGQVNTEAFF

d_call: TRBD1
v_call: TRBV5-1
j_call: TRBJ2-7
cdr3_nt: TGCGCCAGCAGCCTCGGACAGGGTCGGCACGAGCAGTACTTC
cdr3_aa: CASSLGQGRHEQYF

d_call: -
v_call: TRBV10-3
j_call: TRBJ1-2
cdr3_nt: TGTGCCATCAGTGAGTGGTCAGGGGCCCATAACTATGGCTACACCTTC
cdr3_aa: CAISEWSGAHNYGYTF

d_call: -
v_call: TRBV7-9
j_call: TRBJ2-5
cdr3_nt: TGTGCCAGCAGTCCTAGCAGGGGTCAAGAGACCCAGTACTTC
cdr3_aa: CASSPSRGQETQYF

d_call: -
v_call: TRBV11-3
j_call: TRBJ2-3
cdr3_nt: TGTGCCAGCAGCTTGGGACTCGGAGGTATAGCAGATACGCAGTATTTT
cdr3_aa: CASSLGLGGIADTQYF

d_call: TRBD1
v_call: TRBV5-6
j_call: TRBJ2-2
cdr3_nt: TGTGCCAGCAGCTCGACAGGGGTGGATAACACCGGGGAGCTGTTTTTT
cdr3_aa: CASSSTGVDNTGELFF

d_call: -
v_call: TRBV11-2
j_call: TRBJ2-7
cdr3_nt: TGTGCCAGCAGCTTACGAGGGAATCACTACGAGCAGTACTTC
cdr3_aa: CASSLRGNHYEQYF

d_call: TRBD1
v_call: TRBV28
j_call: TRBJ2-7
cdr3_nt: TGTGCCAGCAGTTTATCGGGACAGGCTATTCCCTACGAGCAGTACTTC
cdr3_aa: CASSLSGQAIPYEQYF

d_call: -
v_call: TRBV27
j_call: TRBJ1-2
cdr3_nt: TGTGCCAGCAGTTTACAGGCCGCTAACTATGGCTACACCTTC
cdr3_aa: CASSLQAANYGYTF

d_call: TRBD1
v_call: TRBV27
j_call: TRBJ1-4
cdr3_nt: TGTGCCAGCAGTCCCCGTCAGGGGGCGGTCTCTGAAAAACTGTTTTTT
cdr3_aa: CASSPRQGAVSEKLFF

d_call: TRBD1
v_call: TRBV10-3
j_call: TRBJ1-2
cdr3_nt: TGTGCCATCAGTGCGGGGACAGGGGGCATAGGTGGCTACACCTTC
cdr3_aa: CAISAGTGGIGGYTF

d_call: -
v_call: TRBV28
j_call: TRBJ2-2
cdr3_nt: TGTGCCAGCAGTTTAACCCGAGCTGGGGAGCTGTTTTTT
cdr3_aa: CASSLTRAGELFF

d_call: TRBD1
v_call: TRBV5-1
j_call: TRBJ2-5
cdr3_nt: TGCGCCAGCAGAGTCGGACAGGGGGCTGAGACCCAGTACTTC
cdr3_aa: CASRVGQGAETQYF

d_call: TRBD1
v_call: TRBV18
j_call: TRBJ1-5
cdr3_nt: TGTGCCAGCTCACCAGGGACAGGGGGTAATCAGCCCCAGCATTTT
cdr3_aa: CASSPGTGGNQPQHF

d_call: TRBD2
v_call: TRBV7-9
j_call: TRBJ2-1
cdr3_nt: TGTGCCAGCAGCTTAGTTCGGCTAGCGGACAATGAGCAGTTCTTC
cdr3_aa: CASSLVRLADNEQFF

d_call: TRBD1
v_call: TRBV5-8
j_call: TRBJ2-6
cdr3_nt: TGTGCCAGCAGCTTCGGACAGGGGGGACCTGGGGCCAACGTCCTGACTTTC
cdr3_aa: CASSFGQGGPGANVLTF

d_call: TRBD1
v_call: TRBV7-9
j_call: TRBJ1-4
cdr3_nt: TGTGCCAGCAGCTTGGGACAGGCTTCAAGGCGTGAAAAACTGTTTTTT
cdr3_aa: CASSLGQASRREKLFF

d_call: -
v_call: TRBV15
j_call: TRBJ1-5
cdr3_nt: TGTGCCACGGGAGAGGGCCCCAATCAGCCCCAGCATTTT
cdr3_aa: CATGEGPNQPQHF

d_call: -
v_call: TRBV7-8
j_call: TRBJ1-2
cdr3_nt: TGTGCCAGCAGCTTCAACTTCCGGGACAAGAATGGCTACACCTTC
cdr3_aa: CASSFNFRDKNGYTF

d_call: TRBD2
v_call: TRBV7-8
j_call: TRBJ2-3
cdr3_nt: TGTGCCAGCAGCCCCAGGTGGGGAGGGGATACGCAGTATTTT
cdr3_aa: CASSPRWGGDTQYF

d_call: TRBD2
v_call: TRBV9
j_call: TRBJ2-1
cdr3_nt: TGTGCCAGCAGCGTTTTACCGGGACTAGAGCAGTTCTTC
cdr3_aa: CASSVLPGLEQFF

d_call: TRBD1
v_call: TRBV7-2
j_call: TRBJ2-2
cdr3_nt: TGTGCCAGCAGCTTATTGGGGCCAGGGGGCAACACCGGGGAGCTGTTTTTT
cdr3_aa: CASSLLGPGGNTGELFF

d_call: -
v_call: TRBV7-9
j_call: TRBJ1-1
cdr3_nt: TGTGCCAGCAGCTTAGTCTCAGGGGCGGGCATTGAAGCTTTCTTT
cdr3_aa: CASSLVSGAGIEAFF

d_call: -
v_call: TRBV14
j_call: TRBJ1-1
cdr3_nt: TGTGCCAGCAGCCCCGACATGGGGAGCACTGAAGCTTTCTTT
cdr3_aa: CASSPDMGSTEAFF

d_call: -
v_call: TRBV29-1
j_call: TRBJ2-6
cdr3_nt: TGCAGCGTCTCGAATGTCGGAGGCGGGGCCAACGTCCTGACTTTC
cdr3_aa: CSVSNVGGGANVLTF

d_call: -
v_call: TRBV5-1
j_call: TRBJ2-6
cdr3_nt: TGCGCCAGCAGCTTGAGGCCGGGAAGCTACGAGCGCTCTGGGGCCAACGTCCTGACTTTC
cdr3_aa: CASSLRPGSYERSGANVLTF

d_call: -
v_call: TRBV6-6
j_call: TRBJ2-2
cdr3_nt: TGTGCCGGAGGGCAGGAGAACACCGGGGAGCTGTTTTTT
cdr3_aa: CAGGQENTGELFF

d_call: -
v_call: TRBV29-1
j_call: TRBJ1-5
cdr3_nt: TGCAGCGTTTCAGGGGCGGGCAATCAGCCCCAGCATTTT
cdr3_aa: CSVSGAGNQPQHF

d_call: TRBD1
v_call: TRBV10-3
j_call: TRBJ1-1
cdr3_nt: TGTGCCACCGGACAGGCCCCGCATACTGAAGCTTTCTTT
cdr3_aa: CATGQAPHTEAFF

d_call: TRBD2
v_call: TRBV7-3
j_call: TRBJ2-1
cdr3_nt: TGTGCCAGCAGCTTAACGGGACTAGCGGAGGCCGACAATGAGCAGTTCTTC
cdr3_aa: CASSLTGLAEADNEQFF

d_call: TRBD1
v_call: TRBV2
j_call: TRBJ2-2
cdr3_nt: TGTGCCAGCAGTGGGACAGGGGGAACCGGGGAGCTGTTTTTT
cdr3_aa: CASSGTGGTGELFF

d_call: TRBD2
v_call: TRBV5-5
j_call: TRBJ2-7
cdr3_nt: TGTGCCAGCAGCTTGACGCCGGGAGGGGCCTACGAGCAGTACTTC
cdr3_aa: CASSLTPGGAYEQYF

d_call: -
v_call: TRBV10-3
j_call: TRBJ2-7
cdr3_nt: TGTGCCATCAGCCCGGGGAGCGAGCAGTACTTC
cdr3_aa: CAISPGSEQYF

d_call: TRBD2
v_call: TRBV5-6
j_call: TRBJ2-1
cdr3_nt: TGTGCCAGCAGCTTGACTAGCGGTTACAATGAGCAGTTCTTC
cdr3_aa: CASSLTSGYNEQFF

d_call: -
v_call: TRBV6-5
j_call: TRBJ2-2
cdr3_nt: TGTGCCAGCAGTTACGAGTCGCAAGGAGGTCACGGGGAGCTGTTTTTT
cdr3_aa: CASSYESQGGHGELFF

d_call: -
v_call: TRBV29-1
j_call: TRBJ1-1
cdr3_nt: TGCAGCGTGCTTTACAGGGCCATGAACACTGAAGCTTTCTTT
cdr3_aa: CSVLYRAMNTEAFF

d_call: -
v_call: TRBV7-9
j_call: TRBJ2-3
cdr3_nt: TGTGCCAGCAGCTTAGCGCTAATTCCTACAGATACGCAGTATTTT
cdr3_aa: CASSLALIPTDTQYF

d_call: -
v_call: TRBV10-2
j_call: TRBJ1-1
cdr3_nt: TGCGCCAGCAGTGAACGCAGGAACACTGAAGCTTTCTTT
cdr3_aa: CASSERRNTEAFF

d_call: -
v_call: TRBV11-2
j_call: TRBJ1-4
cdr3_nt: TGTGCCAGCACGAAGGGGAACGCTAATGAAAAACTGTTTTTT
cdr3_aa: CASTKGNANEKLFF

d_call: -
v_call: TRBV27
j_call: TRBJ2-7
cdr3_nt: TGTGCCAGCAGACCAGAAACCCCCTACGAGCAGTACTTC
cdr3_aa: CASRPETPYEQYF

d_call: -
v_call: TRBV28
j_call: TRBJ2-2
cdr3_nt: TGTGCCAGCAGTTTCCCAGCGGTCACCGGGGAGCTGTTTTTT
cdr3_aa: CASSFPAVTGELFF

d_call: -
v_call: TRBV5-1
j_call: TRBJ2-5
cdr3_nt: TGCGCCAGCAGTTCCAGGGGCGAAAAGATAGAGATCCAGTACTTC
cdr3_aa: CASSSRGEKIEIQYF

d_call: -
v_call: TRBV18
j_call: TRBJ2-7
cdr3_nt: TGTGCCAGCTCACCACAGGACAGTACCTACGAGCAGTACTTC
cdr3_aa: CASSPQDSTYEQYF

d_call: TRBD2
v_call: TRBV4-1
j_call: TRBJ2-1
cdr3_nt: TGCGCCAGCAGCCCACCGGGACTACCTGGTCTGGAGCAGTTCTTC
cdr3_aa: CASSPPGLPGLEQFF

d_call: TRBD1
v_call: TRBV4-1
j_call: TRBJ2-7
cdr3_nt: TGCGCCAGCAGCCAAGCCCTAGGGGCCGGGACAGCAACCTACGAGCAGTACTTC
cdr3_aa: CASSQALGAGTATYEQYF

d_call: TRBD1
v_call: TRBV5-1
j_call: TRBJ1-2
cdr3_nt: TGCGCCAGCAGCCCCTCATACGGGGACAGGGGATCGGGCTACACCTTC
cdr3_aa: CASSPSYGDRGSGYTF